This TCR beta chain was identified during a study of cytomegalovirus exposure and HLA in healthy donors. Whole-study findings and limits: Through in vitro validation, three CMV-associated chains were shown to be specific for CMV antigens. According to a later analysis, TCR clusters from the first cohort tended to co-occur in the 120 or so validation repertoires. Most TCR sequences were seen very rarely across donors, but some public TCRs occurred in many.

Concerning this clone itself: Its antigen remains unknown.

Profiled with immunoSEQ multiplex PCR; TCRdb holds only in-frame clones, not every one. The table lists fewer than 70,000 clones, roughly 95% of them singletons. This CDR3 region has 17 residues. The trim removed 6 bases at V and 3 bases at J, leaving 10 bases unmatched. CDR1 is SGHAT, CDR2 FQNNGV, per germline. Sequencing used PBMCs. The chain is built from TRBV11-2 and TRBJ2-2; 10 bases are shared with TRBD1. The sequence was obtained from a woman between 18 and 30 years old in good health and CMV-seropositive. CDR3 bases: TGTGCCAGCAGGCTGCTCCGGGACAGGGGTGACACCGGGGAGCTGTTTTTT. Amino acid sequence: CASRLLRDRGDTGELFF.